Below are 8 T cell receptor delta chains sequenced from a single sample in a study of gammadelta T cells in human blood. TCRdb used CATT to re-call clones from the RT-PCR reads. The sample lists some 700 delta-chain clones, over 20% seen once, with 20% to 25% in the top ten. Sequenced: Vgamma9Vdelta2 gamma-delta T cells from fetal blood. The receptors originated from a human fetus.

By share of the sample, this clone is large. This sequence joins TRDV2 and TRDJ3; D may be TRDD3 (5 bases). CDR3 size: 17 residues. Germline CDR1 is GEAIGNYY and CDR2 is EKD. V was shortened by 0 bases and J by 0 bases, with 8 bases between the two germline ends. For the CDR3, the DNA is TGTGCCTGTGACACCGTGGGGAGCTCCTGGGACACCCGACAGATGTTTTTC. Its protein product is CACDTVGSSWDTRQMFF.

By its share, this clone is large. The chain combines TRDV2 with TRDJ3; 8 bases are a match to TRDD3. The length of the CDR3 is 19 residues. V lost 0 bases and J lost 0; bases outside the gene matches: 6. CDR1 is GEAIGNYY and CDR2 is EKD in the germline V gene. The CDR3 is CACDTVLGASSWDTRQMFF. For the CDR3, the DNA is TGTGCCTGTGACACCGTACTGGGGGCCTCCTCCTGGGACACCCGACAGATGTTTTTC.

The rearrangement joins TRDV2 to TRDJ1; TRDD3 agrees at 7 bases. The CDR3 covers 17 residues. CDR1 is GEAIGNYY, CDR2 EKD, per germline. V shed 3 bases, J shed 2 bases, and the junction held 14 bases outside the gene matches. The CDR3 loop reads CACDRALGPRGTDKLIF. For the CDR3, the DNA is TGTGCCTGTGACCGGGCACTGGGGCCCCGTGGGACCGATAAACTCATCTTT.

On this clone: A much larger clone lies one base from this, so it may be a read error. This chain connects TRDV2 to TRDJ3, with 8 bases that match TRDD3. Germline matching of the DNA provided the J gene here, since TCRdb leaves it blank. Germline values: CDR1 GEAIGNYY, CDR2 EKD. The CDR3 sequence is 18 residues long. For the CDR3, the DNA is TGTGCCCGTGACACCGGCTGGGGGAGCTCCTGGGACACCCGACAGATGTTTTTC. Encoded protein: CARDTGWGSSWDTRQMFF.

Within the sample, this clone is medium-sized (0.01 to 0.1%). The chain joins TRDV2 to TRDJ3; 7 bases agree with TRDD3. Germline V gives CDR1 GEAIGNYY, CDR2 EKD. J lost 1 base, V lost 1 base, and 0 bases had no gene match. The CDR3 contains 16 residues. CDR3 in DNA: TGTGCCTGTGACACTGGGGGATCCTGGGACACCCGACAGATGTTTTTC. It is translated as CACDTGGSWDTRQMFF.

This clone is large by share. The rearrangement links TRDV2 to TRDJ3, with 10 bases lining up with TRDD3. With V trimmed by 1 base and J by 3 bases, 8 bases remained unmatched. The CDR3 is made up of 19 amino acids. Germline V gene data show CDR1 as GEAIGNYY and CDR2 as EKD. The DNA of the CDR3 is TGTGCCTGTGACACGCGTGGGGGGGGGATACGCTGGGACACCCGACAGATGTTTTTC. It yields the protein CACDTRGGGIRWDTRQMFF.

Comments on this clone: The likely explanation is a read error, given a far larger clone one base away. The rearrangement links TRDV2 to TRDJ3, with TRDD3 matching 7 bases. TCRdb offers no J gene call, so here the DNA was matched to germline to obtain one. From germline, CDR1 is GEAIGNYY and CDR2 EKD. The CDR3 covers 18 residues. CDR3 region: CACDNTGASSWDTRQMFF. The DNA of the CDR3 is TGTGCCTGTGACAATACTGGGGCCAGCTCCTGGGACACCAGACAGATGTTTTTC.

This clone was detected once. This is likely an artifact of a read error, given a far larger clone one base away. The gene calls are TRDV2 and TRDJ3, with a weak D call TRDD3 (5 bases). The J gene comes from matching the DNA to germline here; TCRdb lacks it. The CDR3 spans 16 residues. In germline, CDR1 is GEAIGNYY, CDR2 EKD. CDR3 nucleotides: TGTGCCTGTGACCTGAGTTTCTCCTGGGACACACGACAGATGTTTTTC. Protein sequence: CACDLSFSWDTRQMFF.